Presented here are 13 T cell receptor beta chains from one specimen sequenced in a study of blood T cell repertoires in COVID-19. This table comes from immunoSEQ multiplex PCR, and its TCRdb copy is limited to in-frame clones, with some not included. The sample includes fewer than 650,000 clones, 85% to 90% seen only once; the top ten take roughly 8%. Sequenced: peripheral blood. These TCRs come from a woman in her forties or fifties with COVID-19, enrolled during active disease.

V is TRBV3-1 (or the pseudogene TRBV3-2) and J is TRBJ1-4; 10 nucleotides align to TRBD1. The trim removed 5 bases at V and 5 bases at J, leaving 5 bases unmatched. Germline values: CDR1 LGHDT, CDR2 YNNKEL (reference sequence). The CDR3 spans 15 residues. The chain's CDR3 is CASSDRGRRNEKLFF. Here the CDR3 DNA reads TGTGCCAGCAGCGACAGGGGGCGAAGGAATGAAAAACTGTTTTTT.

This chain uses TRBV5-8 with TRBJ2-3, with 10 bases fitting TRBD2. Germline V lookup: CDR1 SGHTS, CDR2 YDEGEE. CDR3 length: 15 amino acids. The V segment lost 7 bases and the J segment 3 bases; nucleotides outside the gene matches: 8. The CDR3 sequence is CASPELAGITDTQYF. The CDR3 DNA is TGTGCCAGCCCCGAACTAGCGGGGATTACAGATACGCAGTATTTT.

The V call is TRBV5-1, the J call TRBJ2-1; 9 bases align to TRBD1. The CDR3 contains 16 residues. Germline V gene data show CDR1 as SGHRS and CDR2 as YFSETQ. Trimming removed 0 bases from V and 7 bases from J; junction bases left unmatched: 8. CDR3 loop: CASSLGLGDRVNEQFF. The CDR3 nucleotides read TGCGCCAGCAGCTTGGGACTAGGGGACAGGGTGAATGAGCAGTTCTTC.

The genes are TRBV14 and TRBJ1-2; 7 nucleotides align to TRBD1. With 4 bases clipped from V and 4 bases from J, the junction kept 9 bases outside the gene matches. The CDR3 has 15 residues. Germline V gene sequence: CDR1 SGHDN, CDR2 FVKESK. CDR3 bases: TGTGCCAGCAGCCGCACAAAGGGACAGACCTATGGCTACACCTTC. Encoded protein: CASSRTKGQTYGYTF.

This chain joins TRBV5-5 and TRBJ2-1; TRBD1 is a possible D gene (6 bases). Trimming pared 5 bases from V and 6 bases from J, leaving 15 bases between. The CDR3 loop spans 14 amino acids. CDR1 and CDR2 (germline): SGHKS, YYEKEE (reference sequence). CDR3: CASSRQVRGNEQFF. CDR3 DNA: TGTGCCAGCAGTAGACAGGTTCGGGGCAATGAGCAGTTCTTC.

This clone was seen only once. J is TRBJ2-5 and V is TRBV3-1 (or the pseudogene TRBV3-2); 8 bases are a match to TRBD2. The CDR3 runs to 15 residues. V gave up 3 bases and J gave up 1 base; unmatched junction bases: 4. From germline, CDR1 is LGHDT and CDR2 YNNKEL (reference sequence). CDR3 DNA: TGTGCCAGCAGCCACACGGCGGGAGGCCAAGAGACCCAGTACTTC. Residues: CASSHTAGGQETQYF.

This chain joins TRBV2 and TRBJ2-7; 11 bases agree with TRBD2. The CDR3 is made up of 18 amino acids. V dropped 2 bases and J dropped 4; count of bases not matched to a gene: 13. In germline, CDR1 is SNHLY, CDR2 FYNNEI. The CDR3 here is CASSERSFRLAGLYEQYF. CDR3 DNA: TGTGCCAGCAGTGAACGTTCCTTTCGACTAGCGGGGCTATACGAGCAGTACTTC. Full variable domain (missing parts from reference TRBV2 and TRBJ2-7): EPEVTQTPSHQVTQMGQEVILRCVPISNHLYFYWYRQILGQKVEFLVSFYNNEISEKSEIFDDQFSVERPDGSNFTLKIRSTKLEDSAMYFCASSERSFRLAGLYEQYFGPGTRLTVT.

V gene TRBV7-3 combines with J gene TRBJ2-7; 8 bases are shared with TRBD1. Trimming at V came to 4 bases and at J to 12 bases, leaving 8 bases not matched to a gene. This CDR3 comprises 12 residues. Germline CDR1 SGHTA, CDR2 FQGTGA. CDR3 DNA sequence: TGTGCCAGCAGCTCTACACAGGGGGGCCTGTACTTC. Protein sequence: CASSSTQGGLYF.

This chain joins TRBV6-1 and TRBJ1-5; D unclear. Germline V CDR1 and CDR2: MNHNS, SASEGT. Trimming removed 5 bases at V and 6 bases at J, with 11 bases between. This CDR3 is 13 amino acids long. CDR3 bases: TGTGCCAGCAGTTCTACCCCGGGTCAGCCCCAGCATTTT. It encodes CASSSTPGQPQHF.

The table lists this clone with a few counts. This sequence joins TRBV2 and TRBJ2-4; no reliable D call. The CDR3 runs to 12 residues. Per the germline V gene, CDR1 is SNHLY and CDR2 is FYNNEI. Trimming left V 1 base short and J 6 bases short, with 4 bases between. The CDR3 loop reads CASSEERNIQYF. DNA of the CDR3: TGTGCCAGCAGTGAAGAGCGAAACATTCAGTACTTC.

This clone was detected once. This chain uses TRBV4-1 with TRBJ2-7; 7 nucleotides align to TRBD2. Germline V lookup: CDR1 MGHRA, CDR2 YSYEKL. This CDR3 has 18 amino acids. V trimming: 4 bases; J trimming: 2 bases; junction bases outside the gene matches: 17. The CDR3 bases are TGCGCCAGCAGCCCCTCCTACTCCTTTGGGGGGGGTACCTACGAGCAGTACTTC. The encoded protein is CASSPSYSFGGGTYEQYF.

In its sample, this clone was seen a few times. The V and J genes are TRBV7-2 and TRBJ2-1; the match to TRBD2 covers 12 bases. V lost 7 bases and J lost 5; bases outside the gene matches: 9. This CDR3 is 16 amino acids long. Germline CDR1 and CDR2: SGHTA and FQGNSA. The CDR3 DNA follows: TGTGCCAGCACCCGTCTAGCGGGGGGGGCCCACAATGAGCAGTTCTTC. Its translation: CASTRLAGGAHNEQFF.

This rearrangement joins TRBV19 to TRBJ2-2; no clear D gene. The CDR3 totals 13 residues. V lost 3 bases and J 5 bases, leaving 7 bases between the germline ends. Germline CDR1 is LNHDA and CDR2 is SQIVND (reference sequence). CDR3 coding DNA: TGTGCCAGTAGTATTAATCCTACCGGGGAGCTGTTTTTT. This gives the protein CASSINPTGELFF.